The 25 T cell receptor beta chains below come from one sample, sequenced in a study of T cells after yellow fever vaccination. TCRdb fed the 5' RACE reads into MiXCR, producing one record per CDR3 protein. The table lists around 340,000 distinct CDR3 sequences, around 13% of them singletons. The starting material was CD4+ T cells sorted from PBMCs, obtained 15 days after the yellow fever booster vaccination. These receptors all stem from a man aged 18 to 30 who received the YFV17D yellow fever vaccine.

The V gene is TRBV2, the J gene TRBJ2-1; D gene ambiguous. Trimming left V 6 bases short and J 5 bases short, with 2 bases between. CDR3 size: 10 residues. Per germline, CDR1 SNHLY and CDR2 FYNNEI. The CDR3 loop is CASSNNEQFF. The CDR3 nucleotides are TGTGCCAGCAGCAACAATGAGCAGTTCTTC.

This clonotype was detected a few times. The chain couples TRBV7-3 to TRBJ2-3; 8 positions match TRBD2. V was pared by 1 base and J by 3 bases, with 3 bases of the junction left unmatched. The CDR3 covers 15 residues. Germline V gives CDR1 SGHTA, CDR2 FQGTGA. CDR3 region: CASSLIRGGTDTQYF. The DNA of the CDR3 is TGTGCCAGCAGCTTAATCCGGGGGGGAACAGATACGCAGTATTTT.

The sample holds a few counts of this clonotype. V usage is TRBV10-2 and J usage is TRBJ2-1; 13 nucleotides match TRBD2. The V and J ends lost 0 bases and 6 bases, in that order; junction bases with no gene match: 2. Germline CDR1 is WSHSY and CDR2 is SAAADI. The CDR3 totals 16 residues. CDR3 residues: CASSESGTSGVNEQFF. CDR3 coding DNA: TGCGCCAGCAGTGAGTCTGGGACTAGCGGGGTCAATGAGCAGTTCTTC.

The V and J genes are TRBV7-2 and TRBJ2-4, with D possibly being TRBD2 (6 bases). V dropped 5 bases and J dropped 0 bases, with 8 bases sitting between them. Germline lookup yields CDR1 SGHTA and CDR2 FQGNSA. The CDR3 sequence is 14 residues long. The CDR3 DNA reads TGTGCCAGCAGCGGGGGGACAGCCAAAAACATTCAGTACTTC. Translating it yields CASSGGTAKNIQYF.

The chain combines TRBV20-1 with TRBJ1-2, with a tentative D call TRBD1 (6 bases). Germline CDR1 and CDR2: DFQATT and SNEGSKA (reference sequence). Trimming shortened V by 1 base and J by 0 bases, and 15 bases separated the two germline ends. The CDR3 loop spans 16 amino acids. As DNA, the CDR3 is TGCAGTGCTAGAGCAATGGGGGCAGGGTCTAACTATGGCTACACCTTC. Amino acid sequence: CSARAMGAGSNYGYTF.

This clonotype showed up just a few times. The V gene is TRBV4-2, the J gene TRBJ1-3, with 7 bases fitting TRBD1. The CDR3 runs 17 residues. The germline V gene has CDR1 LGHNA and CDR2 YNFKEQ. V was clipped by 4 bases and J by 1 base; unmatched bases: 10. CDR3 in DNA: TGTGCCAGCAGCCTAGAGGGACAGACGATTTCTGGAAACACCATATATTTT. Translating gives CASSLEGQTISGNTIYF.

The chain uses TRBV7-9 and TRBJ1-4, with D unresolved. CDR3 size: 15 residues. CDR1 SEHNR and CDR2 FQNEAQ come from the germline V gene (reference sequence). V was shortened by 4 bases and J by 0 bases, with 9 bases between the two germline ends. The CDR3 nucleotides are TGTGCCAGCAGCTCGCCCCTGACAACTAATGAAAAACTGTTTTTT. Its translation: CASSSPLTTNEKLFF. Together with reference TRBV7-9 and TRBJ1-4, the CDR3 gives the full variable domain: DTGVSQNPRHKITKRGQNVTFRCDPISEHNRLYWYRQTLGQGPEFLTYFQNEAQLEKSRLLSDRFSAERPKGSFSTLEIQRTEQGDSAMYLCASSSPLTTNEKLFFGSGTQLSVL.

This clonotype was detected a few times. The CDR3 nucleotides are TGCGCCAGCAGCTTGGTAACAGGGATTAGGGAGACCCAGTACTTC. Translated: CASSLVTGIRETQYF. The gene calls are TRBV5-1 and TRBJ2-5; D possibly corresponds to TRBD1 (6 bases). This CDR3 region has 15 residues. Per the germline V gene, CDR1 is SGHRS and CDR2 is YFSETQ. The ends were cut back, 0 bases at V and 5 bases at J, with 14 bases in the middle.

This clonotype was seen only a few times. V and J are TRBV20-1 and TRBJ1-5; D gene unclear. Deletions cut 5 bases from V and 5 bases from J, with 10 bases between. This CDR3 is built from 12 residues. The germline CDR1 and CDR2 sequences are DFQATT and SNEGSKA (reference sequence). CDR3 bases: TGCAGTGCTGGACCCAAGTATCAGCCCCAGCATTTT. This codes for CSAGPKYQPQHF.

The chain recombines TRBV2 with TRBJ2-1; 11 nucleotides align to TRBD2. The germline V gene has CDR1 SNHLY and CDR2 FYNNEI. The CDR3 is 17 residues long. Unmatched junction bases numbered 12, after V lost 6 bases and J lost 5 bases. Here the CDR3 reads CASRRRLAGSRDNEQFF. As DNA, the CDR3 is TGTGCCAGCAGACGAAGACTAGCGGGGTCGAGGGACAATGAGCAGTTCTTC.

CDR3 region: CASSRAGTGVSYNEQFF. DNA of the CDR3: TGTGCCAGCAGCCGAGCCGGGACAGGGGTCTCCTACAATGAGCAGTTCTTC. This chain links TRBV6-5 with TRBJ2-1; TRBD1 agrees at 10 bases. Looked up from germline, CDR1 is MNHEY and CDR2 is SVGAGI. V was clipped by 6 bases and J by 0 bases; unmatched bases: 8. The CDR3 is 17 residues long.

The chain recombines TRBV6-1 with TRBJ1-1; D gene unclear. CDR3 length equals 13 residues. Per the germline V gene, CDR1 is MNHNS and CDR2 is SASEGT. Trimming removed 8 bases at V and 3 bases at J, with 13 bases between. The CDR3 protein is CASGTDGYTEAFF. In DNA form, the CDR3 reads TGTGCCAGCGGTACCGATGGGTACACTGAAGCTTTCTTT.

The rearrangement uses TRBV28 and TRBJ2-6, with 8 bases aligning to TRBD1. The CDR3 runs 17 residues. Trimming at V came to 5 bases and at J to 0 bases, leaving 6 bases not matched to a gene. Per germline, CDR1 MDHEN and CDR2 SYDVKM. The CDR3 protein is CASSPSTGASGANVLTF. The CDR3, as DNA: TGTGCCAGCAGTCCCTCGACAGGGGCCTCTGGGGCCAACGTCCTGACTTTC.

This clonotype was counted between two and nine times. This chain joins TRBV6-2 or TRBV6-3 and TRBJ1-1, with a possible D match to TRBD1 (6 bases). The CDR3 has 13 residues. CDR1 and CDR2 from the germline V gene are MNHEY and SVGEGT. V was cut by 0 bases and J by 8 bases, with 10 bases left in between. CDR3 sequence (DNA): TGTGCCAGCAGTTACTCGGGGGGCCTCGAAGCTTTCTTT. This encodes CASSYSGGLEAFF.

This clonotype was seen ten or more times. The J gene is TRBJ1-2, the V gene TRBV21-1; TRBD1 reflects the table's D call only, with no check against the DNA. TRBV21-1 is designated a pseudogene. CDR3 length: 13 amino acids. The CDR3 loop reads CASTRGRNYGYTF. The CDR3 DNA follows: TGTGCCAGCACCCGGGGCCGGAACTATGGCTACACCTTC.

In its sample, this clonotype was seen a few times. The chain is built from TRBV5-1 and TRBJ2-2; 8 bases line up with TRBD2. CDR3 length equals 14 residues. V was pared by 4 bases and J by 6 bases, with 5 bases of the junction left unmatched. Per the germline V gene, CDR1 is SGHRS and CDR2 is YFSETQ. CDR3 bases: TGCGCCAGCAGCGTGGACGGGGGGGCCGGGGAGCTGTTTTTT. It yields the protein CASSVDGGAGELFF.

J is TRBJ2-7 and V is TRBV29-1; 15 bases map to TRBD2. Germline V CDR1 and CDR2: SQVTM, ANQGSEA. The CDR3 runs to 15 residues. The junction had 4 bases not matched to a gene; V was cut back by 1 base and J by 6 bases. CDR3 sequence (DNA): TGCAGCGTTGAAGGGACTAGCGGGGGGGCGATCGAGCAGTACTTC. It is translated as CSVEGTSGGAIEQYF.

This clonotype was seen only once. The chain employs TRBV7-3 and TRBJ1-1, with D perhaps TRBD1 (6 bases). The CDR3 sequence is 15 residues long. Trimming removed 5 bases at V and 1 base at J, with 14 bases between. Germline CDR1 reads SGHTA; CDR2 reads FQGTGA. The DNA of the CDR3 is TGTGCCAGCAGCGACGCCGGGACATCGAACACTGAAGCTTTCTTT. This encodes CASSDAGTSNTEAFF.

This clonotype was seen more than once but under ten times. The chain carries TRBV6-6 and TRBJ1-5; the match to TRBD1 covers 7 bases. This CDR3 is 14 amino acids long. Germline V gene data show CDR1 as MNHNY and CDR2 as SVGAGI (reference sequence). After removal of 4 bases from V and 7 bases from J, the junction contained 7 bases not matched to a gene. The CDR3 nucleotides are TGTGCCAGCAGTTCCCAGGGGGGCGGCCAGCCCCAGCATTTT. Encoded protein: CASSSQGGGQPQHF.

This clonotype was detected only a few times. The chain employs TRBV20-1 and TRBJ1-1; 8 positions match TRBD1. Per the germline V gene, CDR1 is DFQATT and CDR2 is SNEGSKA (reference sequence). Trimming cost V 3 bases and J 3 bases; bases outside gene matches: 6. The CDR3 spans 14 residues. CDR3 in amino acids: CSARTGAVHTEAFF. For the CDR3, the DNA is TGCAGTGCTAGGACAGGGGCGGTTCACACTGAAGCTTTCTTT.

This clonotype was observed a few times. The J gene is TRBJ2-1, the V gene TRBV20-1; 10 bases are a match to TRBD2. CDR1 and CDR2 (germline): DFQATT, SNEGSKA (reference sequence). The CDR3 has 15 amino acids. V dropped 3 bases and J dropped 7; count of bases not matched to a gene: 9. CDR3 protein: CSARVGAGGLNEQFF. The CDR3 nucleotides read TGCAGTGCTAGGGTCGGAGCGGGGGGGCTTAATGAGCAGTTCTTC.

In this sample, this clonotype turned up many times. The V and J genes are TRBV7-2 and TRBJ2-5; D might be TRBD2 (5 bases). V lost 5 bases and J 4 bases, leaving 14 bases between the germline ends. Germline CDR1 SGHTA, CDR2 FQGNSA. This CDR3 is built from 14 residues. The CDR3 is CASSPRAVAETQYF. In DNA, the CDR3 is TGTGCCAGCAGCCCGCGGGCTGTCGCAGAGACCCAGTACTTC.

This chain connects TRBV28 to TRBJ2-2, with D perhaps given as TRBD1 or TRBD2 (5 bases each). CDR1 MDHEN and CDR2 SYDVKM come from the germline V gene. V lost 3 bases to trimming and J lost 8 bases, with 19 bases between them. The CDR3 totals 16 residues. DNA of the CDR3: TGTGCCAGCAGTTTGGGCCGGGGCTCGACTTGGGGGGAGCTGTTTTTT. This gives the protein CASSLGRGSTWGELFF.

The J gene is TRBJ1-5, the V gene TRBV7-2; no firm D call. The CDR3 is made up of 16 amino acids. CDR1 and CDR2 from the germline V gene are SGHTA and FQGNSA. Trimming removed 1 base from V and 6 bases from J, with 16 bases in between. The CDR3 protein is CASSLGLRRATQPQHF. The CDR3 coding sequence is TGTGCCAGCAGCTTAGGTCTTAGGCGTGCCACTCAGCCCCAGCATTTT.

The chain joins TRBV2 to TRBJ2-2; D gene ambiguous. The V end was cut by 4 bases, the J end by 0 bases, with 9 bases between. In germline, CDR1 is SNHLY, CDR2 FYNNEI. CDR3 length: 15 residues. Here the CDR3 DNA reads TGTGCCAGCAGTGTGGGCAGGACGAACACCGGGGAGCTGTTTTTT. This sequence encodes CASSVGRTNTGELFF.